Below, 18 T cell receptor beta chains from the same sample are listed, as sequenced in a study of T cell repertoires in cytomegalovirus infection (dated by TCRdb to between 2019 and 2020). Sequencing used an Illumina HiSeq 1500. Through fastp at Q25 and MiXCR, TCRdb rebuilt clones from the public reads, retaining in-frame beta chains. Rows with a matching CDR3 protein are joined into one entry that keeps the most common DNA and genes. Recorded for this sample are 250,000 or so distinct CDR3 sequences; 15% to 20% of them occurred a single time. The top ten constitute approximately 51% of the sample. Sequencing used CD8+ T cells from PBMCs. Receptors were obtained from a human donor in good health (CMV status not recorded). Some clones in this sample may be carry-over from other donors' samples.

This clonotype has a handful of counts. Here the CDR3 reads CASSLTSGASEEQYF. CDR3 DNA sequence: TGCGCCAGCAGCCTGACTAGCGGGGCGTCTGAAGAGCAGTACTTC. This chain joins TRBV4-1 and TRBJ2-7, with 11 bases fitting TRBD2. The length of the CDR3 is 15 residues. The junction had 9 bases not matched to a gene; V was cut back by 4 bases and J by 7 bases. CDR1 is MGHRA and CDR2 is YSYEKL in the germline V gene.

As for this clonotype: A junction boundary mismatches the germline segment, possibly from a read error. CDR3: CASSPNRGLAGSHF. Here the CDR3 DNA reads TGTGCCAGCAGTCCCAATAGGGGACTAGCGGGGAGTCACTTC. The V gene is TRBV28, the J gene TRBJ2-7, with TRBD2 matching 13 bases. The CDR3 runs to 14 residues. The germline gives CDR1 MDHEN, CDR2 SYDVKM.

The J gene is TRBJ2-1, the V gene TRBV12-5; no clear D gene. Germline V gives CDR1 LGHNT, CDR2 FRNRAP. The CDR3 totals 15 residues. The V and J ends lost 4 bases and 0 bases respectively, with 10 bases between them. Here the CDR3 reads CASGSSPSSYNEQFF. Here the CDR3 DNA reads TGTGCTAGTGGTTCCTCACCTAGCTCCTACAATGAGCAGTTCTTC.

In its sample, this clonotype was seen many times. The rearrangement uses TRBV7-9 and TRBJ1-2, with 7 bases lining up with TRBD1. With 4 bases clipped from V and 3 bases from J, the junction kept 14 bases outside the gene matches. Germline-derived CDR1 and CDR2 are SEHNR and FQNEAQ (reference sequence). The length of the CDR3 is 17 residues. The CDR3 region has the DNA TGTGCCAGCAGCTCAACAGGGTCCGACAGGGAGGACTATGGCTACACCTTC. Protein: CASSSTGSDREDYGYTF.

This clonotype was observed many times. CDR3 amino acids: CASSLIRGPLETQYF. CDR3 in DNA: TGTGCCAGCAGCTTAATCCGGGGGCCTCTAGAGACCCAGTACTTC. The rearrangement joins TRBV7-2 to TRBJ2-5; possibly TRBD1 or TRBD2 for D (6 bases each). The germline V gene has CDR1 SGHTA and CDR2 FQGNSA. The CDR3 spans 15 residues. V gave up 2 bases and J gave up 4 bases, with 14 bases separating them.

This clonotype occurred a few times. The chain recombines TRBV20-1 with TRBJ2-7; the D call may be TRBD1 or TRBD2 (6 bases each). Trimming cost V 2 bases and J 3 bases, with 20 bases left between them. The germline CDR1 and CDR2 sequences are DFQATT and SNEGSKA (reference sequence). The CDR3 has 16 amino acids. The CDR3 sequence is CSARPRRGTLLYEQYF. CDR3 coding DNA: TGCAGTGCTAGACCACGACGGGGGACATTACTCTACGAGCAGTACTTC.

This clonotype was seen at least ten times. This sequence joins TRBV7-2 and TRBJ2-7; 13 bases agree with TRBD2. CDR1 and CDR2 from the germline V gene are SGHTA and FQGNSA. V was pared by 5 bases and J by 3 bases, with 7 bases of the junction left unmatched. The CDR3 totals 16 residues. The CDR3 coding sequence is TGTGCCAGCAGCCGAGAGGGACTAGCGGGGATCTACGAGCAGTACTTC. It specifies CASSREGLAGIYEQYF.

This clonotype was seen a handful of times. The rearrangement links TRBV19 to TRBJ1-2; tentative D call: TRBD1 (5 bases). This CDR3 has 14 residues. V gave up 4 bases and J gave up 4 bases, with 13 bases separating them. CDR1 and CDR2 (germline): LNHDA, SQIVND (reference sequence). The CDR3 sequence is CASSTRTFSYGYTF. The CDR3 DNA is TGTGCCAGTAGTACGAGGACATTCTCCTATGGCTACACCTTC.

The chain links TRBV4-3 to TRBJ1-1; D might be TRBD1 (6 bases). Trimming stripped 3 bases from V and 2 bases from J, with 13 bases between. CDR1 and CDR2 (germline): LGHNA, YSLEER. CDR3 length equals 15 residues. CDR3 sequence (DNA): TGCGCCAGCAGCCAGGTTCAGACAGGTAACACTGAAGCTTTCTTT. This translates into CASSQVQTGNTEAFF.

This rearrangement joins TRBV20-1 to TRBJ2-1; a possible D gene is TRBD2 (6 bases). The germline V gene has CDR1 DFQATT and CDR2 SNEGSKA (reference sequence). The CDR3 has 14 amino acids. Between the trimmed V and J ends, which lost 3 bases and 3 bases, there was a span of 12 bases. CDR3 DNA: TGCAGTGCTAGTGCCGGGGGTCTCTACAATGAGCAGTTCTTC. This sequence encodes CSASAGGLYNEQFF.

The table lists this clonotype with a few counts. This chain joins TRBV19 and TRBJ1-5, with a weak D call TRBD1 (6 bases). With 3 bases removed from V and 0 bases from J, the gap between germline ends came to 15 bases. CDR1 and CDR2 (germline): LNHDA, SQIVND (reference sequence). This CDR3 has 17 residues. This CDR3 is CASSILGGTLSNQPQHF. The CDR3 nucleotides are TGTGCCAGTAGTATTCTAGGGGGAACCCTTAGCAATCAGCCCCAGCATTTT.

This clonotype was seen at least ten times. Mismatch with germline at one junction end may stem from a read error. This chain connects TRBV7-7 to TRBJ2-2; the match to TRBD2 covers 10 bases. This CDR3 contains 16 residues. CDR1 is SSHAT and CDR2 is FNYEAQ in the germline V gene (reference sequence). The CDR3 sequence is CASSATSGAITGELFF. CDR3 in DNA: TGTGCTAGCAGCGCTACTAGCGGGGCGATCACCGGGGAGCTGTTTTTT.

The rearrangement links TRBV5-5 to TRBJ2-1, with D possibly matching TRBD2 (6 bases). The CDR3 contains 15 residues. V was trimmed by 4 bases and J by 3 bases, leaving 14 bases between them. CDR1 is SGHKS, CDR2 YYEKEE, per germline (reference sequence). CDR3 nucleotide sequence: TGTGCCAGCAGCCCCCCGGGGAGGATCTACAATGAGCAGTTCTTC. Residues: CASSPPGRIYNEQFF.

This clonotype has only a few counts. The chain recombines TRBV20-1 with TRBJ2-2; D is uncertain. The ends were cut back, 0 bases at V and 1 base at J, with 12 bases in the middle. The CDR3 is made up of 16 amino acids. Germline V gene data show CDR1 as DFQATT and CDR2 as SNEGSKA (reference sequence). The CDR3 spells CSARDYRVENTGELFF. The CDR3 nucleotides are TGCAGTGCTAGAGATTACCGGGTGGAGAACACCGGGGAGCTGTTTTTT.

This clonotype was observed many times. The DNA for the CDR3 is TGTGCCAGCAGCTTAGCCAGAAGAGTGGACTCACCCCTCCACTTT. It translates to CASSLARRVDSPLHF. The V and J genes are TRBV11-1 and TRBJ1-6; D unresolved. The V gene lost 0 bases and the J gene lost 10 bases, with 13 bases spanning the gap. This CDR3 has 15 amino acids. Germline V gene lookup returns CDR1 SGHAT and CDR2 FQDESV (reference sequence).

This sequence joins TRBV4-3 and TRBJ1-4; D is uncertain. Trimming shortened V by 4 bases and J by 5 bases, and 14 bases separated the two germline ends. Germline CDR1 reads LGHNA; CDR2 reads YSLEER. The CDR3 contains 15 residues. CDR3 DNA: TGCGCCAGCAGCCTCTCGGGTGAGCTGAATGAAAAACTGTTTTTT. It encodes CASSLSGELNEKLFF.

The chain is built from TRBV29-1 and TRBJ1-2, with 7 bases matching TRBD1. Germline V gives CDR1 SQVTM, CDR2 ANQGSEA. The CDR3 contains 12 residues. V was pared by 5 bases and J by 3 bases, with 3 bases of the junction left unmatched. CDR3 sequence: CSVLRGDYGYTF. CDR3 coding DNA: TGCAGCGTTCTCAGGGGGGACTATGGCTACACCTTC.

This clonotype was detected many times. This chain uses TRBV25-1 with TRBJ1-1; D uncertain. The CDR3 runs to 14 residues. CDR1 is MGHDK, CDR2 SYGVNS, per germline. V was shortened by 0 bases and J by 8 bases, with 13 bases between the two germline ends. CDR3 sequence: CASSEYLDGQEAFF. The CDR3 DNA reads TGTGCCAGCAGTGAATACCTGGACGGGCAAGAAGCTTTCTTT.